This TCR beta chain was sequenced for a study of blood T cell repertoires in COVID-19. Study details: The analysed material was cDNA or gDNA that came from T cells, B-cell-depleted T cells, or PBMCs.

Between the trimmed V and J ends, which lost 5 bases and 5 bases, there was a span of 10 bases. Looked up from germline, CDR1 is SEHNR and CDR2 is FQNEAQ (reference sequence). This CDR3 is 12 amino acids long. The table came from immunoSEQ multiplex PCR; TCRdb's copy has only in-frame clones and leaves some out. In the table there are some 110,000 clones, approximately 91% of which are singletons. The sample taken for sequencing was peripheral blood. This sequence originates from a human donor in a cohort sampled during active COVID-19. This rearrangement joins TRBV7-9 to TRBJ2-7; D may be TRBD2 (5 bases). CDR3 DNA: TGTGCCAGCAGCACCCTCGGGGACGAGCAGTACTTC. Residues: CASSTLGDEQYF.